The present TCR beta chain was sequenced within a study of Ad26.COV2.S vaccination and SARS-CoV-2 variants. Produced via immunoSEQ multiplex PCR; TCRdb's table is partial and in-frame only. The table includes some 330,000 clones, 90% detected once. Worth noting for this clone: Its antigen remains unidentified.

General study results and limits: Vaccine and placebo groups showed comparable non-spike TCR breadth.

This sample's treatment: 19 received Ad26.COV2.S at low or high dose, single or two shots; about 5 received placebo; per-sample allocation not given. Each sample was drawn 63 days after the first injection (of vaccine or placebo). The donor was a Boston adult aged 18-55 years. The study used a vaccine consisting of an Ad26 vector that expressed Wuhan-strain SARS-CoV-2 spike. Germline CDR1 reads SNHLY; CDR2 reads FYNNEI. V lost 4 bases to trimming and J lost 4 bases; unmatched junction nucleotides: 4. This CDR3 comprises 14 residues. This chain links TRBV2 with TRBJ2-1; 7 nucleotides align to TRBD1. Sequences were derived from peripheral blood, sampled in a trial of Ad26.COV2.S vaccine versus placebo. This receptor was taken from a person between 18 and 60 years old who received the Ad26.COV2.S COVID-19 vaccine or a placebo. The CDR3 DNA sequence: TGTGCCAGCAGTGTAAGGGACAGTTACAATGAGCAGTTCTTC. Amino acid sequence: CASSVRDSYNEQFF.